This TCR beta chain was captured by sequencing in a study of T cell responses to AZD1222 COVID-19 vaccine. Only a few counts were recorded for this clone. Its cognate antigen is unknown. Overall study findings and caveats: The reported proportion of spike-specific TCRs targeting unmutated variant regions was nearly half. Baseline seropositivity occurred in only 5 or 6 AZD1222 recipients.

V was shortened by 4 bases and J by 5 bases, with 9 bases between the two germline ends. The CDR3 runs to 14 residues. Germline values: CDR1 MNHEY, CDR2 SVGAGI. Clones were sequenced by immunoSEQ multiplex PCR, and TCRdb holds only the in-frame ones, with some missing. The sample carries 170,000 or so clones, 87% recorded once. The source is an adult in good health. Here the sequenced sample was peripheral blood, taken on day 0 of AZD1222 vaccination. The chain couples TRBV6-5 to TRBJ1-6; D call uncertain. Here the CDR3 reads CASSSAPDNSPLHF. CDR3 DNA: TGTGCCAGCAGTTCAGCACCAGATAATTCACCCCTCCACTTT.